This T cell receptor (beta chain) stems from a study of post-analysis software for immune sequencing data. Whole-study results and caveats: The five TRBV segments detected at higher frequency in patients than in controls included TRBV5-6, TRBV5-1 and TRBV20-1.

On this clonotype itself: Its antigen remains unknown.

The CDR3 is 15 amino acids. The V gene lost 5 bases and the J gene lost 0 bases, with 14 bases spanning the gap. Incorporated into the TCR beta cDNA libraries were unique molecular identifiers, which served to reduce PCR and sequencing biases. TCRdb re-derived calls from the PCR reads in MiXCR, one entry per CDR3 protein. The profile shows some 890,000 distinct CDR3 sequences, around 53% of them singletons. What was sequenced was blood. This TCR was sampled from a girl under 18 with multiple sclerosis. The chain has TRBV12-3 or TRBV12-4 and TRBJ2-7, with D possibly being TRBD2 (5 bases). The CDR3 bases are TGTGCCAGCAGTCACACGACGGGGAACTCCTACGAGCAGTACTTC. It is translated as CASSHTTGNSYEQYF.